The source of this T cell receptor (beta chain) is a study of T cells in Graves' hyperthyroidism and ophthalmopathy. CDR1 is MNHEY and CDR2 is SVGAGI in the germline V gene. The ends lost 0 bases at V and 6 bases at J; junction bases unmatched: 14. The CDR3 consists of 18 residues. Newly diagnosed hyperthyroidism, duration under 2 months, in patients aged 18 to 65. RNA transcripts gave rise to amplified TCR beta CDR3 regions. First-round RT-PCR targeting the TCR CDR3 was performed with the HTBI primer set. Each CDR3 protein is one row after TCRdb ran MiXCR on the multiplex PCR reads. The data hold 650,000 to 700,000 distinct CDR3 sequences, with around 16% observed a single time.

The TCR sequence derives from a man aged 45-60 years with Graves' hyperthyroidism. This chain joins TRBV6-5 and TRBJ2-1, with 7 bases lining up with TRBD2. Sequenced sample: blood. CDR3 DNA sequence: TGTGCCAGCAGTTACTCGATTCGTCCTTCTAGCGGATCCAATGAGCAGTTCTTC. It specifies CASSYSIRPSSGSNEQFF.